These 21 T cell receptor beta chains came from one sample sequenced in a study of T cells in Graves' hyperthyroidism and ophthalmopathy. Amplification of TCR beta CDR3 regions was performed using RNA transcripts as template. The TCR CDR3 was amplified in a first-round RT-PCR using the HTBI primer set. TCRdb called the multiplex PCR reads again in MiXCR, with one record for every CDR3 protein. Of approximately 710,000 distinct CDR3 sequences in the sample, roughly a sixth were seen once. Sequencing input: blood. The source is a man aged 50 to 60 with Graves' hyperthyroidism.

This clonotype came up many times. The rearrangement uses TRBV6-1 and TRBJ2-7, with TRBD2 identical over 11 bases. V was clipped by 6 bases and J by 6 bases; unmatched bases: 7. Germline assignment: CDR1 MNHNS and CDR2 SASEGT. The CDR3 is 14 residues long. The CDR3 reads CASRLLAGGAEQYF. CDR3 DNA sequence: TGTGCCAGCAGATTATTAGCGGGAGGGGCCGAGCAGTACTTC.

Comments on this clonotype: A much larger clone differs by one base, so this may be a read error. The V gene is TRBV12-3 or TRBV12-4, the J gene TRBJ1-2; D is possibly TRBD1 (5 bases). This CDR3 comprises 12 residues. The V end lost 5 bases, the J end lost 6 bases, and 10 bases lay between the germline ends. The CDR3 nucleotides read TGTGCCAGCAGTCAGGACACTAATGGCTACACCTTC. Its translation is CASSQDTNGYTF.

The rearrangement links TRBV20-1 to TRBJ1-5, with TRBD1 matching 8 bases. Germline V lookup: CDR1 DFQATT, CDR2 SNEGSKA (reference sequence). Unmatched junction bases numbered 10, after V lost 1 base and J lost 5 bases. This CDR3 is 16 amino acids long. As DNA, the CDR3 is TGCAGTGCTAGAGTTTACGCCAGGGGGCCGTATCAGCCCCAGCATTTT. This translates into CSARVYARGPYQPQHF.

The V gene is TRBV18, the J gene TRBJ2-1; TRBD1 matches at 7 bases. The length of the CDR3 is 14 residues. Germline lookup yields CDR1 KGHSH and CDR2 LQKENI. Unmatched junction bases numbered 5, after V lost 4 bases and J lost 5 bases. CDR3 sequence: CASSLQQGNNEQFF. CDR3 bases: TGTGCCAGCTCACTACAACAGGGGAACAATGAGCAGTTCTTC.

This clonotype was detected ten times or more. The V call is TRBV12-3 or TRBV12-4, the J call TRBJ2-3; perhaps TRBD1 as D (6 bases). V lost 2 bases and J lost 6, with 12 bases in between. The CDR3 length is 14 residues. The CDR3 region is CASSLRGFGDTQYF. CDR3 nucleotides: TGTGCCAGCAGTTTAAGGGGGTTCGGTGATACGCAGTATTTT.

The genes are TRBV10-3 and TRBJ2-1, with D unresolved. With 0 bases removed from V and 1 base from J, the gap between germline ends came to 10 bases. Germline V gene data show CDR1 as ENHRY and CDR2 as SYGVKD. The CDR3 is made up of 16 amino acids. This CDR3 is CAISESKASSYNEQFF. CDR3 coding DNA: TGTGCCATCAGTGAGTCGAAAGCGTCATCCTACAATGAGCAGTTCTTC.

This clonotype was found a few times. The V gene is TRBV11-3, the J gene TRBJ2-6; D uncertain. The CDR3 loop spans 16 amino acids. Trimming pared 5 bases from V and 0 bases from J, leaving 11 bases between. Looked up from germline, CDR1 is SGHNT and CDR2 is YENEEA. The CDR3 protein is CASSPASHSGANVLTF. CDR3 nucleotide sequence: TGTGCCAGCAGCCCCGCCAGTCACTCTGGGGCCAACGTCCTGACTTTC.

This clonotype has just a few counts. V and J are TRBV6-2 or TRBV6-3 and TRBJ1-5; D unclear. Trimming shortened V by 2 bases and J by 6 bases, and 5 bases separated the two germline ends. From germline, CDR1 is MNHEY and CDR2 SVGEGT. The CDR3 consists of 12 residues. The CDR3 DNA follows: TGTGCCAGCAGTTACAGCGCTCAGCCCCAGCATTTT. Translation: CASSYSAQPQHF.

This clonotype turned up a few times. The chain's CDR3 is CASSVGHLRGGDSGANVLTF. Here the CDR3 DNA reads TGTGCCAGCAGCGTAGGACATCTCAGGGGAGGAGACTCTGGGGCCAACGTCCTGACTTTC. The chain joins TRBV9 to TRBJ2-6; either TRBD1 or TRBD2 may fit D (6 bases each). Trimming took 0 bases from V and 0 from J, leaving 19 bases between them. The CDR3 consists of 20 residues. Germline values: CDR1 SGDLS, CDR2 YYNGEE.

This clonotype has ten or more counts. This rearrangement joins TRBV7-2 to TRBJ2-3; the D gene is possibly TRBD2 (6 bases). CDR3 length: 15 residues. With 3 bases removed from V and 3 bases from J, the gap between germline ends came to 13 bases. The germline V gene encodes CDR1 SGHTA and CDR2 FQGNSA. CDR3 region: CASSFEGGATDTQYF. In DNA form, the CDR3 reads TGTGCCAGCAGCTTCGAGGGAGGCGCGACAGATACGCAGTATTTT.

In this sample, this clonotype turned up many times. The rearrangement joins TRBV27 to TRBJ1-5, with a weak D call TRBD1 (5 bases). The CDR3 is 15 amino acids. The germline V gene has CDR1 MNHEY and CDR2 SMNVEV (reference sequence). With 4 bases removed from V and 4 bases from J, the gap between germline ends came to 14 bases. Written as DNA, the CDR3 is TGTGCCAGCAGTTCGCAGGGATCCCGGAATCAGCCCCAGCATTTT. This codes for CASSSQGSRNQPQHF.

This clonotype was observed at least ten times. This chain uses TRBV15 with TRBJ1-1; D is uncertain. The CDR3 consists of 14 residues. The ends were cut back, 8 bases at V and 2 bases at J, with 15 bases in the middle. From germline, CDR1 is LNHNV and CDR2 YYDKDF (reference sequence). CDR3 residues: CATGDRLANTEAFF. The DNA for the CDR3 is TGTGCCACCGGCGACCGACTAGCCAACACTGAAGCTTTCTTT.

This clonotype was recorded at least ten times. This sequence joins TRBV27 and TRBJ2-7; a possible D gene is TRBD1 (6 bases). Deletions cut 2 bases from V and 2 bases from J, with 13 bases between. This CDR3 region has 15 residues. Germline loops: CDR1 MNHEY, CDR2 SMNVEV (reference sequence). CDR3 in amino acids: CASSLETGTTYEQYF. The DNA for the CDR3 is TGTGCCAGCAGTTTAGAGACCGGGACAACCTACGAGCAGTACTTC.

This clonotype came up many times. The V gene is TRBV5-1, the J gene TRBJ1-1; 7 nucleotides align to TRBD1. Germline V gives CDR1 SGHRS, CDR2 YFSETQ. The CDR3 contains 15 residues. V lost 0 bases, J lost 3 bases, and 5 bases stayed unmatched. This CDR3 is CASSLEGALDTEAFF. CDR3 nucleotides: TGCGCCAGCAGCTTGGAGGGGGCTCTGGACACTGAAGCTTTCTTT.

This clonotype was seen only a few times. The chain combines TRBV18 with TRBJ2-6; perhaps D is TRBD1 or TRBD2 (5 bases each). The CDR3 runs to 17 residues. CDR1 KGHSH and CDR2 LQKENI come from the germline V gene. The V gene lost 3 bases and the J gene lost 0 bases, with 12 bases spanning the gap. The CDR3 loop is CASSPGTGTSGANVLTF. The CDR3 nucleotides read TGTGCCAGCTCACCGGGGACCGGCACCTCTGGGGCCAACGTCCTGACTTTC.

This clonotype was seen more than once but under ten times. The genes are TRBV20-1 and TRBJ1-2; D perhaps matches TRBD1 (5 bases). Germline loops: CDR1 DFQATT, CDR2 SNEGSKA (reference sequence). The germline V and J ends were trimmed by 2 bases and 8 bases, with 15 bases remaining between them. This CDR3 is 13 amino acids long. The chain's CDR3 is CSARKVEGDGYTF. CDR3 nucleotide sequence: TGCAGTGCTAGAAAGGTTGAAGGGGACGGCTACACCTTC.

This clonotype was seen ten or more times. The gene calls are TRBV5-5 and TRBJ1-6, with 8 bases lining up with TRBD1. Trimming removed 2 bases from V and 5 bases from J; junction bases left unmatched: 9. The CDR3 has 17 residues. CDR1 and CDR2 from the germline V gene are SGHKS and YYEKEE (reference sequence). The CDR3 sequence: CASSFGQGGGNNSPLHF. The CDR3, as DNA: TGTGCCAGCAGCTTCGGACAGGGTGGGGGAAATAATTCACCCCTCCACTTT.

This clonotype was counted at least ten times. This sequence joins TRBV19 and TRBJ2-1; perhaps D is TRBD1 or TRBD2 (5 bases each). V lost 3 bases to trimming and J lost 7 bases, with 13 bases between them. CDR1 and CDR2 (germline): LNHDA, SQIVND (reference sequence). This CDR3 comprises 14 residues. For the CDR3, the DNA is TGTGCCAGTAGTATCCGGGACGGCCTAAATGAGCAGTTCTTC. Its translation is CASSIRDGLNEQFF.

The sample holds a few counts of this clonotype. The chain links TRBV29-1 to TRBJ2-2; D unresolved. Trimming left V 4 bases short and J 1 base short, with 13 bases between. The CDR3 contains 15 residues. The germline CDR1 and CDR2 sequences are SQVTM and ANQGSEA. The CDR3: CSVGLAAQNTGELFF. CDR3 nucleotide sequence: TGCAGCGTTGGTCTGGCCGCTCAGAACACCGGGGAGCTGTTTTTT.

This clonotype came up many times. This chain joins TRBV6-2 or TRBV6-3 and TRBJ1-1; 7 bases are a match to TRBD1. Germline loops: CDR1 MNHEY, CDR2 SVGEGT. CDR3 length: 15 residues. V was pared by 3 bases and J by 0 bases, with 4 bases of the junction left unmatched. The CDR3 DNA sequence: TGTGCCAGCAGTTATACGGGACAGCTGAACACTGAAGCTTTCTTT. Its protein product is CASSYTGQLNTEAFF.

CDR3 bases: TGTGCCAGCAGCTTATACGGCGGGAAATCCTACGAGCAGTACTTC. This encodes CASSLYGGKSYEQYF. The V gene is TRBV7-2, the J gene TRBJ2-7; D is perhaps TRBD2 (6 bases). The CDR3 loop spans 15 amino acids. Germline CDR1 and CDR2: SGHTA and FQGNSA. V was pared by 2 bases and J by 1 base, with 12 bases between.